These T cell receptor beta chains were read from a single sample in a study of early T cells in non-severe SARS-CoV-2 infection. TCRdb itself ran the 5' RACE reads through MiXCR, one entry per CDR3 protein. The profile covers over 25,000 distinct CDR3 sequences, with approximately 5% appearing a single time and approximately 12% taken by the ten largest. The specimen was whole blood. These receptors originate from an adult who was a healthcare worker with PCR-confirmed SARS-CoV-2 infection or an uninfected control (not recorded which). CDR3s include the opening cysteine and the closing phenylalanine or tryptophan. The order of the fields is J gene, D gene, clone size, V gene, CDR3 protein, CDR3 DNA. D genes are given only for firm matches. A clone size is listed for some rows: how often the clone was seen (once, few, many), or a class if it is expanded.

j_gene: TRBJ2-3; d_gene: .; abundance: many; v_gene: TRBV20-1; CDR3aa: CSAWSDTQYF; CDR3nt: TGCAGTGCCTGGTCTGATACGCAGTATTTT
j_gene: TRBJ1-1; d_gene: TRBD1; abundance: many; v_gene: TRBV19; CDR3aa: CASSKKGAVTEAFF; CDR3nt: TGTGCCAGTAGTAAAAAGGGGGCGGTCACTGAAGCTTTCTTT
j_gene: TRBJ2-5; d_gene: .; abundance: many; v_gene: TRBV3-2; CDR3aa: CASSGSVQETQYF; CDR3nt: TGTGCCAGCAGCGGATCGGTGCAAGAGACCCAGTACTTC
j_gene: TRBJ2-3; d_gene: TRBD1; abundance: many; v_gene: TRBV12-3/TRBV12-4; CDR3aa: CASSFKGADTQYF; CDR3nt: TGTGCCAGCAGTTTTAAGGGGGCCGATACGCAGTATTTT
j_gene: TRBJ2-1; d_gene: .; abundance: .; v_gene: TRBV5-1; CDR3aa: CASSPPGFTYNEQFF; CDR3nt: TGCGCCAGCAGCCCGCCGGGGTTTACCTACAATGAGCAGTTCTTC
j_gene: TRBJ2-7; d_gene: TRBD1; abundance: .; v_gene: TRBV11-2; CDR3aa: CASSYSGQGAREQYF; CDR3nt: TGTGCCAGCAGTTATTCCGGACAGGGGGCGCGAGAGCAGTACTTC
j_gene: TRBJ2-5; d_gene: TRBD1; abundance: .; v_gene: TRBV7-6; CDR3aa: CASRRRQGEETQYF; CDR3nt: TGTGCCAGCAGACGAAGACAGGGTGAAGAGACCCAGTACTTC
j_gene: TRBJ2-2; d_gene: TRBD2; abundance: many; v_gene: TRBV20-1; CDR3aa: CSALPGGRRGVYTGELFF; CDR3nt: TGCAGTGCTCTACCCGGGGGAAGGCGGGGGGTTTACACCGGGGAGCTGTTTTTT
j_gene: TRBJ1-6; d_gene: TRBD1; abundance: many; v_gene: TRBV11-2; CDR3aa: CASSSPTGAYNSPLHF; CDR3nt: TGTGCCAGCAGCTCACCGACAGGGGCCTATAATTCACCCCTCCACTTT
j_gene: TRBJ2-1; d_gene: .; abundance: many; v_gene: TRBV27; CDR3aa: CASLSWGEDNEQFF; CDR3nt: TGTGCCAGCCTCTCATGGGGGGAGGACAATGAGCAGTTCTTC
j_gene: TRBJ2-1; d_gene: .; abundance: many; v_gene: TRBV5-1; CDR3aa: CASSLTSADNEQFF; CDR3nt: TGCGCCAGCAGCTTGACGTCCGCGGACAATGAGCAGTTCTTC
j_gene: TRBJ1-2; d_gene: .; abundance: many; v_gene: TRBV4-2; CDR3aa: CASSQVAVGYGYTF; CDR3nt: TGTGCCAGCAGCCAAGTTGCCGTGGGGTATGGCTACACCTTC
j_gene: TRBJ2-3; d_gene: .; abundance: .; v_gene: TRBV20-1; CDR3aa: CSERGGGTDTQYF; CDR3nt: TGCAGTGAGAGAGGGGGTGGCACAGATACGCAGTATTTT
j_gene: TRBJ2-7; d_gene: .; abundance: medium-sized; v_gene: TRBV7-9; CDR3aa: CASSNMDGGRTYEQYF; CDR3nt: TGTGCCAGCAGCAACATGGACGGAGGAAGGACCTACGAGCAGTACTTC
j_gene: TRBJ1-3; d_gene: TRBD1; abundance: many; v_gene: TRBV5-5; CDR3aa: CASSAILQGIGNTIYF; CDR3nt: TGTGCCAGCAGCGCAATATTACAGGGGATCGGAAACACCATATATTTT
j_gene: TRBJ1-5; d_gene: .; abundance: many; v_gene: TRBV6-2/TRBV6-3; CDR3aa: CASATGKNQPQHF; CDR3nt: TGTGCCAGCGCTACGGGGAAAAATCAGCCCCAGCATTTT
j_gene: TRBJ2-7; d_gene: .; abundance: many; v_gene: TRBV5-1; CDR3aa: CASSLDREGLQSYEQYF; CDR3nt: TGCGCCAGCAGCTTGGATCGTGAGGGGCTCCAGTCCTACGAGCAGTACTTC
j_gene: TRBJ2-7; d_gene: .; abundance: .; v_gene: TRBV7-8; CDR3aa: CASSLAQGPSYVQYF; CDR3nt: TGTGCCAGCAGCTTAGCGCAGGGACCCTCCTACGTGCAGTACTTC
j_gene: TRBJ2-1; d_gene: .; abundance: many; v_gene: TRBV28; CDR3aa: CATNAGAHFYEQFF; CDR3nt: TGTGCCACCAACGCAGGGGCCCATTTCTATGAGCAGTTCTTC
j_gene: TRBJ2-3; d_gene: TRBD1; abundance: few; v_gene: TRBV24-1; CDR3aa: CATSGTGALSTDTQYF; CDR3nt: TGTGCCACCAGTGGAACAGGGGCCCTAAGCACAGATACGCAGTATTTT
j_gene: TRBJ1-1; d_gene: .; abundance: few; v_gene: TRBV7-9; CDR3aa: CASSLEGVWNTEAFF; CDR3nt: TGTGCCAGCAGCTTAGAGGGGGTCTGGAACACTGAAGCTTTCTTT
j_gene: TRBJ2-1; d_gene: TRBD1; abundance: many; v_gene: TRBV7-8; CDR3aa: CASSSGTGAYNEQFF; CDR3nt: TGTGCCAGCAGCTCCGGGACAGGGGCGTACAATGAGCAGTTCTTC
j_gene: TRBJ1-2; d_gene: .; abundance: .; v_gene: TRBV9; CDR3aa: CASSVGLYGYTF; CDR3nt: TGTGCCAGCAGCGTAGGACTGTATGGCTACACCTTC
j_gene: TRBJ2-1; d_gene: TRBD2; abundance: many; v_gene: TRBV2; CDR3aa: CASSDRTSVTYNEQFF; CDR3nt: TGTGCCAGCAGTGATAGGACTAGTGTTACCTACAATGAGCAGTTCTTC
j_gene: TRBJ2-5; d_gene: .; abundance: many; v_gene: TRBV5-5; CDR3aa: CASSLVPPGETQYF; CDR3nt: TGTGCCAGCAGCTTGGTTCCTCCTGGCGAGACCCAGTACTTC
j_gene: TRBJ2-7; d_gene: TRBD1; abundance: many; v_gene: TRBV7-9; CDR3aa: CASSLSGTGATEQYF; CDR3nt: TGTGCCAGCAGCTTAAGTGGGACAGGCGCCACCGAGCAGTACTTC
j_gene: TRBJ2-4; d_gene: .; abundance: many; v_gene: TRBV23-1; CDR3aa: CASSQTKGLYGKNIQYF; CDR3nt: TGCGCCAGCAGTCAAACGAAGGGGTTGTATGGGAAAAACATTCAGTACTTC
j_gene: TRBJ1-1; d_gene: .; abundance: few; v_gene: TRBV4-1; CDR3aa: CASRPVGTQNTEAFF; CDR3nt: TGCGCCAGCAGGCCCGTCGGGACACAGAACACTGAAGCTTTCTTT
j_gene: TRBJ2-2; d_gene: TRBD2; abundance: .; v_gene: TRBV20-1; CDR3aa: CSARWVLAGGPDTGELFF; CDR3nt: TGCAGTGCTAGATGGGTTTTAGCGGGGGGGCCCGACACCGGGGAGCTGTTTTTT
j_gene: TRBJ2-5; d_gene: .; abundance: many; v_gene: TRBV6-2/TRBV6-3; CDR3aa: CASSYSNAGETQYF; CDR3nt: TGTGCCAGCAGTTACTCGAACGCTGGAGAGACCCAGTACTTC
j_gene: TRBJ1-1; d_gene: .; abundance: .; v_gene: TRBV5-6; CDR3aa: CASSFGGGRVTEAFF; CDR3nt: TGTGCCAGCAGCTTTGGCGGGGGGCGCGTGACTGAAGCTTTCTTT
j_gene: TRBJ2-5; d_gene: TRBD1; abundance: .; v_gene: TRBV5-1; CDR3aa: CASSTGQGAETQYF; CDR3nt: TGCGCCAGCAGCACGGGACAGGGGGCAGAGACCCAGTACTTC
j_gene: TRBJ2-7; d_gene: .; abundance: few; v_gene: TRBV6-2/TRBV6-3; CDR3aa: CASSYSTRSRGPAYEQYF; CDR3nt: TGTGCCAGCAGTTACTCGACCCGTTCCCGGGGGCCCGCCTACGAGCAGTACTTC
j_gene: TRBJ1-1; d_gene: .; abundance: many; v_gene: TRBV12-3/TRBV12-4; CDR3aa: CASSSGAAEAFF; CDR3nt: TGTGCCAGCAGTTCAGGGGCGGCTGAAGCTTTCTTT
j_gene: TRBJ2-5; d_gene: TRBD2; abundance: .; v_gene: TRBV4-1; CDR3aa: CASSQDGLGGTQYF; CDR3nt: TGCGCCAGCAGCCAAGATGGACTAGGAGGGACCCAGTACTTC
j_gene: TRBJ2-7; d_gene: TRBD1; abundance: many; v_gene: TRBV20-1; CDR3aa: CSARDPGQGASEQYF; CDR3nt: TGCAGTGCTAGAGATCCCGGACAGGGAGCCTCCGAGCAGTACTTC
j_gene: TRBJ2-7; d_gene: .; abundance: many; v_gene: TRBV29-1; CDR3aa: CSVRRSSYEQYF; CDR3nt: TGCAGCGTTCGGCGAAGCTCCTACGAGCAGTACTTC
j_gene: TRBJ2-5; d_gene: TRBD2; abundance: many; v_gene: TRBV11-2; CDR3aa: CASRYLRGGKETQYF; CDR3nt: TGTGCCAGCAGATACCTTCGCGGGGGGAAAGAGACCCAGTACTTC
j_gene: TRBJ2-5; d_gene: .; abundance: many; v_gene: TRBV27; CDR3aa: CASSRIYGKLDKETQYF; CDR3nt: TGTGCCAGCAGTCGAATTTATGGAAAACTTGATAAAGAGACCCAGTACTTC
j_gene: TRBJ2-5; d_gene: .; abundance: many; v_gene: TRBV29-1; CDR3aa: CSVAHDRRKETQYF; CDR3nt: TGCAGCGTCGCACATGACAGGAGAAAAGAGACCCAGTACTTC
j_gene: TRBJ2-1; d_gene: TRBD1; abundance: .; v_gene: TRBV15; CDR3aa: CATSLRGRGGAQRNEQFF; CDR3nt: TGTGCCACCAGCCTCAGGGGGCGGGGCGGGGCCCAGCGGAATGAGCAGTTCTTC
j_gene: TRBJ2-4; d_gene: TRBD1; abundance: many; v_gene: TRBV7-9; CDR3aa: CASSTGQGVIQYF; CDR3nt: TGTGCCAGCAGCACGGGACAGGGGGTCATTCAGTACTTC
j_gene: TRBJ2-7; d_gene: .; abundance: many; v_gene: TRBV11-2; CDR3aa: CASRQTEAYEQYF; CDR3nt: TGTGCCAGCAGACAGACGGAGGCCTACGAGCAGTACTTC
j_gene: TRBJ2-3; d_gene: .; abundance: many; v_gene: TRBV14; CDR3aa: CASSQDWWDSTDTQYF; CDR3nt: TGTGCCAGCAGCCAAGATTGGTGGGACAGCACAGATACGCAGTATTTT
j_gene: TRBJ2-3; d_gene: TRBD2; abundance: .; v_gene: TRBV19; CDR3aa: CASTSGISGGIADTQYF; CDR3nt: TGTGCCAGTACCTCGGGGATTTCGGGGGGGATCGCAGATACGCAGTATTTT
j_gene: TRBJ2-7; d_gene: .; abundance: many; v_gene: TRBV6-6; CDR3aa: CASSYSDTYEQYF; CDR3nt: TGTGCCAGCAGTTACTCGGACACCTACGAGCAGTACTTC
j_gene: TRBJ1-4; d_gene: .; abundance: many; v_gene: TRBV12-3/TRBV12-4; CDR3aa: CASSQSNKGKLFF; CDR3nt: TGTGCCAGCAGCCAATCTAACAAGGGAAAACTGTTTTTT
j_gene: TRBJ2-7; d_gene: TRBD1; abundance: .; v_gene: TRBV2; CDR3aa: CATSPGQGIDEQYF; CDR3nt: TGTGCCACCTCCCCGGGACAGGGTATCGACGAGCAGTACTTC
j_gene: TRBJ1-5; d_gene: .; abundance: many; v_gene: TRBV28; CDR3aa: CASSPIVAYQPQHF; CDR3nt: TGTGCCAGCAGCCCCATTGTGGCTTACCAGCCCCAGCATTTT
j_gene: TRBJ2-5; d_gene: TRBD2; abundance: .; v_gene: TRBV12-3/TRBV12-4; CDR3aa: CASSLSREGETQYF; CDR3nt: TGTGCCAGCAGCCTGTCCAGGGAGGGGGAGACCCAGTACTTC
j_gene: TRBJ2-4; d_gene: TRBD1; abundance: many; v_gene: TRBV5-4; CDR3aa: CASSSGTALAKNIQYF; CDR3nt: TGTGCCAGCAGCTCCGGGACAGCGTTAGCCAAAAACATTCAGTACTTC
j_gene: TRBJ1-6; d_gene: .; abundance: many; v_gene: TRBV6-5; CDR3aa: CASSFGDSPLHF; CDR3nt: TGTGCCAGCAGTTTCGGAGATTCACCCCTCCACTTT
j_gene: TRBJ2-7; d_gene: .; abundance: few; v_gene: TRBV30; CDR3aa: CAWKLGYEQYF; CDR3nt: TGTGCCTGGAAGCTAGGTTACGAGCAGTACTTC
j_gene: TRBJ2-3; d_gene: .; abundance: many; v_gene: TRBV11-1; CDR3aa: CASRLQGYTQYF; CDR3nt: TGTGCCAGCAGACTACAGGGCTATACGCAGTATTTT